What follows are 10 T cell receptor beta chains derived from one specimen sequenced in a study of blood T cell repertoires in COVID-19. Here immunoSEQ multiplex PCR was the method, and the copy in TCRdb shows in-frame clones only, minus some. The data contain 250,000 to 350,000 clones, 87% of them singletons. The sequencing input was peripheral blood. Receptor source: a young man with active or convalescent COVID-19.

The chain carries TRBV5-1 and TRBJ1-1; tentatively, D is TRBD1 (5 bases). CDR3 length: 15 amino acids. Trimming pared 0 bases from V and 6 bases from J, leaving 15 bases between. The germline gives CDR1 SGHRS, CDR2 YFSETQ. The CDR3 region is CASSLGSGIISEAFF. The DNA for the CDR3 is TGCGCCAGCAGCTTGGGATCAGGGATCATTTCTGAAGCTTTCTTT.

The V gene is TRBV2, the J gene TRBJ2-7; D is unclear. Germline V CDR1 and CDR2: SNHLY, FYNNEI. This CDR3 comprises 13 residues. Between the trimmed V and J ends, which lost 2 bases and 3 bases, there was a span of 8 bases. CDR3 region: CASSESGLYEQYF. The DNA for the CDR3 is TGTGCCAGCAGTGAATCAGGCCTCTACGAGCAGTACTTC.

The chain recombines TRBV27 with TRBJ2-1, with 7 bases lining up with TRBD2. J gave up 2 bases and V 0 bases, and 4 bases lay outside the gene matches. Germline CDR1 MNHEY, CDR2 SMNVEV (reference sequence). The CDR3 loop spans 16 amino acids. The CDR3 region is CASSLSMGGPYNEQFF. In nucleotides, the CDR3 is TGTGCCAGCAGTTTATCGATGGGAGGGCCCTACAATGAGCAGTTCTTC.

The V call is TRBV10-3, the J call TRBJ2-1, with D tentatively TRBD1 (5 bases). The CDR3 length is 12 residues. V gave up 2 bases and J gave up 6 bases, with 5 bases separating them. The germline V gene has CDR1 ENHRY and CDR2 SYGVKD. This CDR3 reads CAISEDSNEQFF. The CDR3 bases are TGTGCCATCAGTGAGGACAGCAATGAGCAGTTCTTC.

The rearrangement joins TRBV5-5 to TRBJ1-4; D not certain. The length of the CDR3 is 16 residues. The germline V gene encodes CDR1 SGHKS and CDR2 YYEKEE (reference sequence). V lost 1 base and J lost 0, with 10 bases in between. In DNA, the CDR3 is TGTGCCAGCAGCTTGTCCTGGCGGGCAACTAATGAAAAACTGTTTTTT. It is translated as CASSLSWRATNEKLFF.

This clone has just a few counts. The gene calls are TRBV6-5 and TRBJ2-3, with 8 positions matching TRBD1. Germline CDR1 and CDR2: MNHEY and SVGAGI. There are 15 residues in the CDR3. The junction had 3 bases not matched to a gene; V was cut back by 0 bases and J by 4 bases. Here the CDR3 reads CASSYSTGAPDTQYF. The CDR3 DNA reads as TGTGCCAGCAGTTACTCGACAGGGGCGCCAGATACGCAGTATTTT.

The gene calls are TRBV14 and TRBJ1-1; a possible D gene is TRBD1 (5 bases). The CDR3 extends over 14 amino acids. The germline V and J ends were trimmed by 0 bases and 9 bases, with 14 bases remaining between them. CDR1 is SGHDN and CDR2 is FVKESK in the germline V gene. The CDR3 reads CASSQEGRGRQAFF. CDR3 in DNA: TGTGCCAGCAGCCAAGAAGGGCGGGGACGGCAAGCTTTCTTT.

This clone turned up a few times. The CDR3 region is CASSPGGVQPQHF. CDR3 DNA sequence: TGTGCCAGCAGCCCCGGGGGGGTTCAGCCCCAGCATTTT. The V and J genes are TRBV3-1 (or the pseudogene TRBV3-2) and TRBJ1-5; possibly TRBD1 for D (5 bases). Germline V gene lookup returns CDR1 LGHDT and CDR2 YNNKEL (reference sequence). This CDR3 is built from 13 residues. V dropped 4 bases and J dropped 6 bases, with 10 bases sitting between them.

This clone showed up just once. The CDR3, as DNA: TGCGCCAGCAGCTTGCGACAGGGGGGCCATACCGGGGAGCTGTTTTTT. It translates to CASSLRQGGHTGELFF. The chain carries TRBV5-1 and TRBJ2-2; 9 bases fit TRBD1. Germline V lookup: CDR1 SGHRS, CDR2 YFSETQ. The V gene end was trimmed by 1 base and the J gene end by 5 bases; junction bases not matched to a gene: 6. This CDR3 comprises 16 residues.

This chain links TRBV4-1 with TRBJ2-1; no firm D call. Trimming took off 0 bases at V and 1 base at J, with 13 bases between the two ends. Germline V CDR1 and CDR2: MGHRA, YSYEKL. The CDR3 spans 17 residues. The CDR3 reads CASSQDDLTSSYNEQFF. CDR3 nucleotides: TGCGCCAGCAGCCAAGACGACTTAACGTCGTCCTACAATGAGCAGTTCTTC.